This T cell receptor beta chain was recovered during a study of cytomegalovirus exposure and HLA in healthy donors. Study summary: Findings of an earlier analysis included over 95 million unique TCR beta sequences from 200 million or so T cells. General study points: In a later analysis, TCR beta V- and J-gene trimming was associated with a missense DCLRE1C variant.

The PCR employed 60 Vbeta primers together with 13 Jbeta primers. Assay used: immunoSEQ multiplex PCR; TCRdb lists only in-frame clones, some missing. The sample holds just over 150,000 clones, over 65% seen once. As for this clone: Its antigen remains unidentified.

The specimen was PBMCs. This TCR came from a woman aged 40 to 49 in good health and CMV-seronegative.

Here the CDR3 DNA reads TGTGCCATCAGTGAGTCGACTCGCGCAGGGCCTTGGGGCTACACCTTC. Protein product: CAISESTRAGPWGYTF. V is TRBV10-3 and J is TRBJ1-2; weak D call: TRBD1 (5 bases). V lost 0 bases to trimming and J lost 8 bases, with 19 bases between them. CDR1 is ENHRY and CDR2 is SYGVKD in the germline V gene. The CDR3 has 16 amino acids.